The next 5 T cell receptor beta chains were all read from a single sample in a study of cytomegalovirus exposure and HLA in healthy donors. 60 Vbeta and 13 Jbeta primers were used in PCR. The table came from immunoSEQ multiplex PCR; TCRdb's copy has only in-frame clones and leaves some out. The sample has about 160,000 clones; approximately 78% are singletons. Material: PBMCs. These receptor sequences come from a woman aged 40 to 49 in good health and CMV-seronegative.

The chain employs TRBV5-1 and TRBJ1-2; 9 nucleotides align to TRBD1. CDR3 length equals 15 residues. Germline V gene data show CDR1 as SGHRS and CDR2 as YFSETQ. V lost 7 bases, J lost 1 base, and 8 bases stayed unmatched. The CDR3, as DNA: TGCGCCAGCGAAAAGGGGACAGGGAGTAACTATGGCTACACCTTC. This encodes CASEKGTGSNYGYTF.

In this sample, this clone turned up many times. J is TRBJ2-3 and V is TRBV27, with 7 bases aligning to TRBD1. CDR1 is MNHEY and CDR2 is SMNVEV in the germline V gene (reference sequence). Trimming cost V 4 bases and J 0 bases; bases outside gene matches: 1. The CDR3 is 14 residues long. The CDR3 here is CASSWTGSTDTQYF. The CDR3 DNA reads TGTGCCAGCAGTTGGACAGGAAGCACAGATACGCAGTATTTT.

The chain couples TRBV2 to TRBJ2-1; 7 bases fit TRBD2. The CDR3 contains 15 residues. V gave up 3 bases and J gave up 4 bases; unmatched junction bases: 6. The V gene's germline CDR1 is SNHLY and CDR2 FYNNEI. The CDR3 sequence: CASSEDGGTYNEQFF. CDR3 sequence (DNA): TGTGCCAGCAGTGAGGACGGGGGGACGTACAATGAGCAGTTCTTC.

The chain is built from TRBV9 and TRBJ2-2; the match to TRBD2 covers 16 bases. Germline CDR1 is SGDLS and CDR2 is YYNGEE. The CDR3 is 17 amino acids. J was trimmed by 7 bases and V by 4 bases; bases with no gene match: 7. DNA of the CDR3: TGTGCCAGCAGCCCGGGACTAGCGGGGGGGCAAAACGGGGAGCTGTTTTTT. This gives the protein CASSPGLAGGQNGELFF.

The sample holds one count of this clone. This chain joins TRBV18 and TRBJ2-5, with D maybe TRBD1 (6 bases). In germline, CDR1 is KGHSH, CDR2 LQKENI. The V end was cut by 5 bases, the J end by 0 bases, with 10 bases between. The CDR3 extends over 14 amino acids. The CDR3 nucleotides are TGTGCCAGCTCAAGACAGGCGGACCAAGAGACCCAGTACTTC. Translation: CASSRQADQETQYF.